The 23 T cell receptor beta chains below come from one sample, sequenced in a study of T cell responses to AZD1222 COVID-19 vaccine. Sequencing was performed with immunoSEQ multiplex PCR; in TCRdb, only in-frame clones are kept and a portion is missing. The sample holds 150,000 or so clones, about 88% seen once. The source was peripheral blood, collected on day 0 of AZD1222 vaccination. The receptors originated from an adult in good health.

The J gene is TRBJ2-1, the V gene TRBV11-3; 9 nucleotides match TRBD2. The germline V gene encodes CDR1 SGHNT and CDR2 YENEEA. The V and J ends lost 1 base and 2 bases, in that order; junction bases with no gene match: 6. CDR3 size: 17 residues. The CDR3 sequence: CASSLVARGGPYNEQFF. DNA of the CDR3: TGTGCCAGCAGCTTAGTAGCGCGGGGGGGCCCCTACAATGAGCAGTTCTTC.

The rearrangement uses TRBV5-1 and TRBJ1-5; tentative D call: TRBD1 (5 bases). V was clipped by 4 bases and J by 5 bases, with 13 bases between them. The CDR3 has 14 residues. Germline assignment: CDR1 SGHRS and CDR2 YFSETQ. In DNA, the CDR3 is TGCGCCAGCAGCCGTACAGGAATGGATCAGCCCCAGCATTTT. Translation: CASSRTGMDQPQHF.

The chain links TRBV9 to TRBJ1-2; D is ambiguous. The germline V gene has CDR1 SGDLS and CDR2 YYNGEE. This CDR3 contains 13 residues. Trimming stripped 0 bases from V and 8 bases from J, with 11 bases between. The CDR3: CASSVAGFGGYTF. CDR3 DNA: TGTGCCAGCAGCGTAGCGGGGTTTGGCGGCTACACCTTC.

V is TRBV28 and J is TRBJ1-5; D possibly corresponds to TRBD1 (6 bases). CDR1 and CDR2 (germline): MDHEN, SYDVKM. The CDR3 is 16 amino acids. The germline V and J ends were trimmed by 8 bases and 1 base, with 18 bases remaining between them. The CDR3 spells CASGSNRAGSNQPQHF. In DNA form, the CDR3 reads TGTGCCAGCGGATCGAACAGGGCGGGGAGCAATCAGCCCCAGCATTTT.

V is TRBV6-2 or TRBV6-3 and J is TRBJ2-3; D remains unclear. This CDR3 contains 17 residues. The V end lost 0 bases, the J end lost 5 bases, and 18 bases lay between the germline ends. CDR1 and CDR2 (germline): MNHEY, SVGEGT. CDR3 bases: TGTGCCAGCAGTTACTCGAAGGAGTCTATATTCTTAGATACGCAGTATTTT. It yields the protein CASSYSKESIFLDTQYF.

The CDR3, as DNA: TGTGCCAGCAGCCCCAGGACAGGGTACATTCAGCCCCAGCATTTT. Translated: CASSPRTGYIQPQHF. V and J are TRBV7-8 and TRBJ1-5, with 8 nucleotides matching TRBD1. V lost 5 bases and J lost 6; bases outside the gene matches: 9. Germline V gene lookup returns CDR1 SGHVS and CDR2 FQNEAQ. The CDR3 sequence is 15 residues long. The complete variable domain, with remaining parts taken from reference TRBV7-8 and TRBJ1-5, reads GAGVSQSPRYKVAKRGQDVALRCDPISGHVSLFWYQQALGQGPEFLTYFQNEAQLDKSGLPSDRFFAERPEGSVSTLKIQRTQQEDSAVYLCASSPRTGYIQPQHFGDGTRLSIL.

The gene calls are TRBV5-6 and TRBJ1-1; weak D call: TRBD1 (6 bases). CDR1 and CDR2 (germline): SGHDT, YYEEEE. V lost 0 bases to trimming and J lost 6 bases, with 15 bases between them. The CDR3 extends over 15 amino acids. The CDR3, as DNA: TGTGCCAGCAGCTTGGTGGGGGGCGGATCCTCTGAAGCTTTCTTT. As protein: CASSLVGGGSSEAFF.

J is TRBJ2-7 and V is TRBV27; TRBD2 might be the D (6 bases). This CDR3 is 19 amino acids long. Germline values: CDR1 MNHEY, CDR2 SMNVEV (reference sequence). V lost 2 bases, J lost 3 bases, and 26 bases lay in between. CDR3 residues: CASSLRAGRSGADGYEQYF. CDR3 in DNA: TGTGCCAGCAGTTTAAGGGCGGGGCGGTCCGGAGCGGACGGCTACGAGCAGTACTTC.

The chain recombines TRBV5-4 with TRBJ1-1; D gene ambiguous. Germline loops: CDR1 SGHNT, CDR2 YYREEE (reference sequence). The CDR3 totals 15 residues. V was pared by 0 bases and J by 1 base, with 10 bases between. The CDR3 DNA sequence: TGTGCCAGCAGCTTGGCACAGACCTGGAACACTGAAGCTTTCTTT. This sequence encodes CASSLAQTWNTEAFF.

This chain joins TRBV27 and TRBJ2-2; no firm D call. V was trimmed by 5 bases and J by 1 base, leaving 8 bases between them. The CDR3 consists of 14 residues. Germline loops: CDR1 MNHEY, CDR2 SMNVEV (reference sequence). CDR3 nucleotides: TGTGCCAGCAGTCATAGTATGAACACCGGGGAGCTGTTTTTT. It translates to CASSHSMNTGELFF.

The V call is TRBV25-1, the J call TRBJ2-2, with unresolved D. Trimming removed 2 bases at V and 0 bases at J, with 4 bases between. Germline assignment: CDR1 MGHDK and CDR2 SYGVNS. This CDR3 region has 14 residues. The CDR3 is CASSEHSNTGELFF. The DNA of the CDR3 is TGTGCCAGCAGTGAACACTCGAACACCGGGGAGCTGTTTTTT.

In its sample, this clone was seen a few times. The CDR3 protein is CASSPGGGAGNSPLHF. CDR3 nucleotides: TGTGCCAGCTCACCAGGAGGAGGGGCAGGGAATTCACCCCTCCACTTT. The V gene is TRBV18, the J gene TRBJ1-6; the D gene is possibly TRBD1 (5 bases). CDR1 and CDR2 from the germline V gene are KGHSH and LQKENI. The CDR3 covers 16 residues. The V end lost 2 bases, the J end lost 7 bases, and 15 bases lay between the germline ends.

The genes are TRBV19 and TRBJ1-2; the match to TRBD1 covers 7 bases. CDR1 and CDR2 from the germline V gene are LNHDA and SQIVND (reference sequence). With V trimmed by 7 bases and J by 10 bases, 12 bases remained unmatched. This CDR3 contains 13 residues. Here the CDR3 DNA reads TGTGCCAGTACGTCAGGGACAGCTCCCCACTACACCTTC. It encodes CASTSGTAPHYTF.

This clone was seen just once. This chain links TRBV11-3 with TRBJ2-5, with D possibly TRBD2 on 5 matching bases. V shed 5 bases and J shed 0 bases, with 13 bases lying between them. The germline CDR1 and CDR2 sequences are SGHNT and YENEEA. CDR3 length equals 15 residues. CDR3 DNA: TGTGCCAGCAGCCTAATACAGCGGTACCAAGAGACCCAGTACTTC. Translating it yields CASSLIQRYQETQYF.

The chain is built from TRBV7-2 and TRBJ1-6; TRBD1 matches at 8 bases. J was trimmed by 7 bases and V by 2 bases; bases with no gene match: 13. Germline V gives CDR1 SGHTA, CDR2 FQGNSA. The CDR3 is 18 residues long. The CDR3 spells CASSLMEVGRGRNSPLHF. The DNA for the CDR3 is TGTGCCAGCAGCTTAATGGAAGTCGGCAGGGGGCGAAATTCACCCCTCCACTTT.

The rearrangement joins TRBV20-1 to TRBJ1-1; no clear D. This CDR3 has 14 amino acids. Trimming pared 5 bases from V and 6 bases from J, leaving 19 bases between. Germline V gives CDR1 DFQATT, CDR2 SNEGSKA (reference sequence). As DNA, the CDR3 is TGCAGTGCTCGTGGGTCTATGCGTGGCGCTGAAGCTTTCTTT. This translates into CSARGSMRGAEAFF.

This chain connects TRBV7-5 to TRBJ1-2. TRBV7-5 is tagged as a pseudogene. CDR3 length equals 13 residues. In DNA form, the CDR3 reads TGTGCCGGAACCGGGCCGAGGGACTATGGCTACACCTTC. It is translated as CAGTGPRDYGYTF.

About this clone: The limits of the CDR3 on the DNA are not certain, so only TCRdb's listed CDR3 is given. The CDR3 protein is CASSSSPVNTEAFF. V usage is TRBV28 and J usage is TRBJ1-1. Germline CDR1 and CDR2: MDHEN and SYDVKM. Counting both end residues, the CDR3 totals 14 amino acids.

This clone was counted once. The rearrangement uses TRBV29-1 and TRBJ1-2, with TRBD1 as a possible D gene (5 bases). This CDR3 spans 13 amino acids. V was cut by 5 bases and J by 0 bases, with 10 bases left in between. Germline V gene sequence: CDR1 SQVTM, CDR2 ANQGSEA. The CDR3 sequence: CSVTGQSNYGYTF. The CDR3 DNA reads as TGCAGCGTTACAGGCCAATCTAACTATGGCTACACCTTC.

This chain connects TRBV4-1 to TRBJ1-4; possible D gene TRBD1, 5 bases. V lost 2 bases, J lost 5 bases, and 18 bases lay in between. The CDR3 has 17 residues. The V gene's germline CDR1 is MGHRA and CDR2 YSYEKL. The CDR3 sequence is CASSQSFGGRVNEKLFF. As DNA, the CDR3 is TGCGCCAGCAGCCAATCCTTTGGGGGACGGGTAAATGAAAAACTGTTTTTT.

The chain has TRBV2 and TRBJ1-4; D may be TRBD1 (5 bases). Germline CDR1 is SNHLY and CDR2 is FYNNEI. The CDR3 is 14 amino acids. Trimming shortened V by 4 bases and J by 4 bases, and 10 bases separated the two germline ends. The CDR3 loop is CASSAGRRNEKLFF. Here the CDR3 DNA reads TGTGCCAGCAGTGCGGGGCGGCGTAATGAAAAACTGTTTTTT.

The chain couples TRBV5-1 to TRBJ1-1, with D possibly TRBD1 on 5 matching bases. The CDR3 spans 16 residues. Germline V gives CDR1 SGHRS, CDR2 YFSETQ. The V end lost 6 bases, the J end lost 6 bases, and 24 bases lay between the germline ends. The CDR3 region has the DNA TGCGCCAGCACAATGGACGGCCCTGGGGCCGGCTCTGAAGCTTTCTTT. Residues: CASTMDGPGAGSEAFF. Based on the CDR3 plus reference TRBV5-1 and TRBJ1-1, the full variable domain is KAGVTQTPRYLIKTRGQQVTLSCSPISGHRSVSWYQQTPGQGLQFLFEYFSETQRNKGNFPGRFSGRQFSNSRSEMNVSTLELGDSALYLCASTMDGPGAGSEAFFGQGTRLTVV.

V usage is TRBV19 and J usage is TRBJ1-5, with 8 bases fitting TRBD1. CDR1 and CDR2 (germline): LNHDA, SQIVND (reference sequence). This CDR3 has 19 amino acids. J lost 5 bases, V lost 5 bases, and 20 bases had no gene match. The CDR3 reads CASSPWGGTGSLGDQPQHF. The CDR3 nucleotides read TGTGCCAGTAGTCCGTGGGGGGGGACAGGTTCGTTAGGGGATCAGCCCCAGCATTTT.